This T cell receptor beta chain was observed in a study of blood T cell repertoires in COVID-19. Seattle's cohort entered during active infection and was followed longitudinally. As processed by the authors: Estimates of nucleated cell counts were drawn from the amplification of reference gene primers. Only in-frame clones appear in the TCRdb table, and some are missing; sequencing was by immunoSEQ multiplex PCR. V, J and clone size reflect that table, while D and trimming were determined from the DNA. The sample shows 250,000 to 400,000 clones, 70% to 90% of them seen only once. This clone was counted once. Germline V gene lookup returns CDR1 MNHEY and CDR2 SMNVEV (reference sequence). This CDR3 is built from 12 residues. Trimming removed 6 bases from V and 4 bases from J; junction bases left unmatched: 0.

Sequenced material: peripheral blood. The sequence was collected from a woman aged 25 to 39 with COVID-19, enrolled during active disease. The chain recombines TRBV27 with TRBJ1-2; 9 bases fit TRBD1. The CDR3 region is CASRDRGYGYTF. Written as DNA, the CDR3 is TGTGCCAGCAGGGACAGGGGCTATGGCTACACCTTC.